These 26 T cell receptor beta chains came from one sample sequenced in a study of shared clonotypes between healthy human individuals. This table comes from immunoSEQ multiplex PCR, and its TCRdb copy is limited to in-frame clones, with some not included. This sample carries about 1.4 million clones, roughly 96% of them seen once, and the ten largest clones take roughly 1.2%. The sample comprised naive CD4+ T cells sorted from blood. As to subset: CD45RA+ positively selected. These TCRs come from a man aged 25-40 years in good health.

The rearrangement uses TRBV5-5 and TRBJ2-5, with D maybe TRBD2 (6 bases). Germline V gives CDR1 SGHKS, CDR2 YYEKEE (reference sequence). Trimming left V 6 bases short and J 5 bases short, with 26 bases between. The CDR3 loop spans 17 amino acids. The CDR3 protein is CASNPIGGGIPRETQYF. Written as DNA, the CDR3 is TGTGCCAGCAACCCTATTGGCGGCGGGATCCCCAGGGAGACCCAGTACTTC.

J is TRBJ1-4 and V is TRBV21-1. TRBV21-1 is shown as a pseudogene. The CDR3 spans 14 residues. CDR3 coding DNA: TGTGCCAGCAACCACAGGCTGAGGGGTGAAAAACTGTTTTTT. The encoded protein is CASNHRLRGEKLFF.

The chain is built from TRBV6-5 and TRBJ1-5; D gene unclear. The CDR3 is 14 amino acids. The germline V gene has CDR1 MNHEY and CDR2 SVGAGI. V lost 8 bases and J 0 bases, leaving 11 bases between the germline ends. Here the CDR3 DNA reads TGTGCCAGCGGTCCGCGGAATAGCAATCAGCCCCAGCATTTT. It encodes CASGPRNSNQPQHF.

The rearrangement uses TRBV7-9 and TRBJ2-7; D gene uncertain. In germline, CDR1 is SEHNR, CDR2 FQNEAQ (reference sequence). The CDR3 contains 11 residues. V was trimmed by 10 bases and J by 2 bases, leaving 9 bases between them. The CDR3 DNA reads TGTGCCACCACAGCCCCCTACGAGCAGTACTTC. Amino acid sequence: CATTAPYEQYF.

The chain carries TRBV7-9 and TRBJ1-2; D might be TRBD1 (6 bases). This CDR3 comprises 14 residues. Germline CDR1 reads SEHNR; CDR2 reads FQNEAQ (reference sequence). V shed 1 base and J shed 6 bases, with 12 bases lying between them. The CDR3 DNA is TGTGCCAGCAGCTTAGTGGCAGGGGCTGATGGCTACACCTTC. This encodes CASSLVAGADGYTF.

This chain uses TRBV10-3 with TRBJ2-1; D gene ambiguous. CDR1 is ENHRY and CDR2 is SYGVKD in the germline V gene. This CDR3 region has 14 residues. The V end lost 1 base, the J end lost 9 bases, and 13 bases lay between the germline ends. The CDR3 DNA follows: TGTGCCATCAGTGAGTTTGGTGACTTCGGTGAGCAGTTCTTC. Translating gives CAISEFGDFGEQFF.

Turning to this clone: Other DNA sequences in this specimen translate into the identical CDR3. V usage is TRBV29-1 and J usage is TRBJ2-2; D is unclear. From germline, CDR1 is SQVTM and CDR2 ANQGSEA. The CDR3 has 11 amino acids. V lost 6 bases, J lost 3 bases, and 5 bases lay in between. CDR3 sequence: CSVGDTGELFF. DNA of the CDR3: TGCAGCGTAGGTGACACCGGGGAGCTGTTTTTT.

The genes are TRBV19 and TRBJ2-7; TRBD1 agrees at 8 bases. Trimming removed 7 bases from V and 0 bases from J; junction bases left unmatched: 8. CDR3 length equals 15 residues. Per germline, CDR1 LNHDA and CDR2 SQIVND (reference sequence). The CDR3 reads CASMGRQGNSYEQYF. CDR3 in DNA: TGTGCCAGTATGGGGAGACAGGGGAACTCCTACGAGCAGTACTTC.

The chain couples TRBV4-1 to TRBJ2-7, with D tentatively TRBD2 (5 bases). The CDR3 has 15 residues. Germline assignment: CDR1 MGHRA and CDR2 YSYEKL. V dropped 5 bases and J dropped 3 bases, with 17 bases sitting between them. CDR3 sequence (DNA): TGCGCCAGCAGCACGGGCACGGAAAGCGGCTACGAGCAGTACTTC. It encodes CASSTGTESGYEQYF.

The chain is built from TRBV7-6 and TRBJ2-7; no clear D. Trimming shortened V by 4 bases and J by 1 base, and 14 bases separated the two germline ends. CDR1 is SGHVS, CDR2 FNYEAQ, per germline. This CDR3 spans 15 amino acids. The CDR3 region has the DNA TGTGCCAGCAGCTCCAGCCATACGCTTTCCTACGAGCAGTACTTC. This encodes CASSSSHTLSYEQYF. The complete variable domain, with remaining parts taken from reference TRBV7-6 and TRBJ2-7, reads GAGVSQSPRYKVTKRGQDVALRCDPISGHVSLYWYRQALGQGPEFLTYFNYEAQQDKSGLPNDRFSAERPEGSISTLTIQRTEQRDSAMYRCASSSSHTLSYEQYFGPGTRLTVT.

The rearrangement joins TRBV7-6 to TRBJ1-5; D perhaps matches TRBD1 (5 bases). The V end lost 3 bases, the J end lost 4 bases, and 7 bases lay between the germline ends. The CDR3 covers 13 residues. Per the germline V gene, CDR1 is SGHVS and CDR2 is FNYEAQ. This chain's CDR3 is CASSLDINQPQHF. In DNA form, the CDR3 reads TGTGCCAGCAGCTTGGACATTAATCAGCCCCAGCATTTT.

The V gene is TRBV7-3, the J gene TRBJ2-1; TRBD1 might be the D (5 bases). The CDR3 totals 13 residues. Trimming took 3 bases from V and 5 from J, leaving 8 bases between them. Germline lookup yields CDR1 SGHTA and CDR2 FQGTGA. The CDR3: CASSLGRDNEQFF. CDR3 nucleotide sequence: TGTGCCAGCAGCTTGGGCAGGGACAATGAGCAGTTCTTC.

Comment on this clone: The same CDR3 is also encoded by other DNA sequences in this sample. The chain joins TRBV18 to TRBJ2-3; 7 nucleotides match TRBD2. With V trimmed by 3 bases and J by 4 bases, 4 bases remained unmatched. The CDR3 runs 14 residues. Germline V CDR1 and CDR2: KGHSH, LQKENI. Written as DNA, the CDR3 is TGTGCCAGCTCACCTTCGGGAGGTCCAGATACGCAGTATTTT. Amino acid sequence: CASSPSGGPDTQYF.

The V and J genes are TRBV6-6 and TRBJ1-4; no clear D. In germline, CDR1 is MNHNY, CDR2 SVGAGI (reference sequence). The V gene lost 4 bases and the J gene lost 6 bases, with 18 bases spanning the gap. The CDR3 extends over 16 amino acids. The CDR3 coding sequence is TGTGCCAGCAGTTGGTCCCTTCGGCGGCAGCATGAAAAACTGTTTTTT. Residues: CASSWSLRRQHEKLFF.

CDR3 DNA: TGTGCCAGCAGTGAGATGAAGACCCAGTACTTC. This encodes CASSEMKTQYF. The V gene is TRBV2, the J gene TRBJ2-5; no clear D gene. This CDR3 has 11 amino acids. CDR1 SNHLY and CDR2 FYNNEI come from the germline V gene. Trimming removed 3 bases from V and 6 bases from J, with 5 bases in between.

This sequence joins TRBV7-8 and TRBJ2-2; 12 nucleotides line up with TRBD2. CDR1 and CDR2 from the germline V gene are SGHVS and FQNEAQ. The CDR3 consists of 19 residues. With V trimmed by 4 bases and J by 1 base, 10 bases remained unmatched. The CDR3 is CASSWSPWTSGKNTGELFF. DNA of the CDR3: TGTGCCAGCAGCTGGAGTCCCTGGACTAGCGGGAAGAACACCGGGGAGCTGTTTTTT.

The chain links TRBV7-2 to TRBJ2-7; D might be TRBD2 (6 bases). The germline V gene encodes CDR1 SGHTA and CDR2 FQGNSA. The CDR3 spans 13 residues. Trimming cost V 1 base and J 7 bases, with 11 bases left between them. This CDR3 is CASSLEYGGEQYF. Here the CDR3 DNA reads TGTGCCAGCAGCTTAGAGTATGGGGGGGAGCAGTACTTC.

V gene TRBV28 combines with J gene TRBJ1-3; D perhaps matches TRBD1 (5 bases). Looked up from germline, CDR1 is MDHEN and CDR2 is SYDVKM. V lost 8 bases and J 3 bases, leaving 8 bases between the germline ends. The CDR3 loop spans 12 amino acids. CDR3 sequence (DNA): TGTGCCAGCGCAGGGCGTGGAAACACCATATATTTT. Translating gives CASAGRGNTIYF. The full variable domain, rest sourced from reference TRBV28 and TRBJ1-3, is DVKVTQSSRYLVKRTGEKVFLECVQDMDHENMFWYRQDPGLGLRLIYFSYDVKMKEKGDIPEGYSVSREKKERFSLILESASTNQTSMYLCASAGRGNTIYFGEGSWLTVV.

The chain employs TRBV7-9 and TRBJ2-5; 10 nucleotides match TRBD2. The CDR3 totals 18 residues. Germline assignment: CDR1 SEHNR and CDR2 FQNEAQ (reference sequence). After removal of 3 bases from V and 3 bases from J, the junction contained 13 bases not matched to a gene. The CDR3 region has the DNA TGTGCCAGCAGCTTTCTCCCGCTTACTAGCGGGGCTAAAGAGACCCAGTACTTC. Translation: CASSFLPLTSGAKETQYF.

CDR3 residues: CASSLGSPGGLKDIQYF. The CDR3 DNA is TGCGCCAGCAGCTTGGGGTCCCCAGGGGGCCTAAAAGACATTCAGTACTTC. The genes are TRBV5-1 and TRBJ2-4; TRBD1 aligns across 8 bases. CDR3 length equals 17 residues. V lost 0 bases, J lost 8 bases, and 13 bases stayed unmatched. The germline V gene has CDR1 SGHRS and CDR2 YFSETQ.

This clone was counted a single time. Other DNA sequences from this sample encode an identical CDR3 as well. The chain has TRBV9 and TRBJ2-3; D ambiguous. Trimming removed 0 bases at V and 2 bases at J, with 7 bases between. The CDR3 has 14 amino acids. Germline V lookup: CDR1 SGDLS, CDR2 YYNGEE. The CDR3 DNA follows: TGTGCCAGCAGCGTAGCCCCCCTCACAGATACGCAGTATTTT. The encoded protein is CASSVAPLTDTQYF.

This clone was counted once. The chain couples TRBV28 to TRBJ2-4; D assignment may be TRBD1 or TRBD2 (6 bases each). Germline V lookup: CDR1 MDHEN, CDR2 SYDVKM. The CDR3 is made up of 14 amino acids. CDR3 sequence reads: CATEEGVAKNIQYF. CDR3 coding DNA: TGTGCGACCGAGGAGGGGGTGGCCAAAAACATTCAGTACTTC.

The rearrangement joins TRBV18 to TRBJ2-3; TRBD1 or TRBD2 may be the D gene (5 bases each). Germline-derived CDR1 and CDR2 are KGHSH and LQKENI. The CDR3 is 18 residues long. Trimming stripped 3 bases from V and 0 bases from J, with 19 bases between. The CDR3 reads CASSPRRGTASSTDTQYF. The CDR3 DNA sequence: TGTGCCAGCTCACCTCGACGAGGGACCGCATCTAGCACAGATACGCAGTATTTT.

The rearrangement uses TRBV5-4 and TRBJ1-5; 7 bases map to TRBD1. The J segment lost 7 bases and the V segment lost 0 bases, leaving 10 bases of the junction unmatched. CDR1 SGHNT and CDR2 YYREEE come from the germline V gene (reference sequence). This CDR3 is built from 16 residues. CDR3 amino acids: CASSLGAGGKWQPQHF. For the CDR3, the DNA is TGTGCCAGCAGCTTGGGCGCAGGGGGAAAGTGGCAGCCCCAGCATTTT.

The chain is built from TRBV19 and TRBJ2-5, with TRBD1 matching 7 bases. This CDR3 spans 16 amino acids. Trimming at V came to 6 bases and at J to 1 base, leaving 11 bases not matched to a gene. Germline values: CDR1 LNHDA, CDR2 SQIVND (reference sequence). The CDR3 bases are TGTGCCAGTAGCAGAACTACAGGGGCGGTCCAAGAGACCCAGTACTTC. This codes for CASSRTTGAVQETQYF. Looking up the rest from reference TRBV19 and TRBJ2-5 gives the full variable domain: DGGITQSPKYLFRKEGQNVTLSCEQNLNHDAMYWYRQDPGQGLRLIYYSQIVNDFQKGDIAEGYSVSREKKESFPLTVTSAQKNPTAFYLCASSRTTGAVQETQYFGPGTRLLVL.

DNA for the CDR3: TGTGCCAGCTCACCACCGTCGGGAGGGCCGAGGTCCGGGGAGCTGTTTTTT. This translates into CASSPPSGGPRSGELFF. The V call is TRBV18, the J call TRBJ2-2, with 8 bases lining up with TRBD2. The V gene end was trimmed by 0 bases and the J gene end by 6 bases; junction bases not matched to a gene: 9. Per the germline V gene, CDR1 is KGHSH and CDR2 is LQKENI. The CDR3 consists of 17 residues.